This TCR beta chain was recorded in a study of Ad26.COV2.S vaccination and SARS-CoV-2 variants. The sample's treatment: some 20 received Ad26.COV2.S at low or high dose, single or two shots; several received placebo; per-sample allocation not given. Material that was analyzed had been drawn on day 63 after the first vaccine or placebo injection. The donor's status was that of an adult aged 18-55 years in Boston. Generated by immunoSEQ multiplex PCR, the TCRdb table keeps only in-frame clones and is missing some. The sample has hundreds of thousands of clones, over 75% seen once. The CDR3 loop spans 15 amino acids. V shed 0 bases and J shed 8 bases, with 16 bases lying between them. Looked up from germline, CDR1 is MNHEY and CDR2 is SMNVEV (reference sequence).

The chain has TRBV27 and TRBJ1-2; D may be TRBD1 (6 bases). Source: peripheral blood, taken in a trial of Ad26.COV2.S vaccine versus placebo. This receptor was taken from a person between 18 and 60 years old who received the Ad26.COV2.S COVID-19 vaccine or a placebo. For the CDR3, the DNA is TGTGCCAGCAGTTTATCGGGAACGGGGGCGCGGGGCTACACCTTC. Protein product: CASSLSGTGARGYTF.